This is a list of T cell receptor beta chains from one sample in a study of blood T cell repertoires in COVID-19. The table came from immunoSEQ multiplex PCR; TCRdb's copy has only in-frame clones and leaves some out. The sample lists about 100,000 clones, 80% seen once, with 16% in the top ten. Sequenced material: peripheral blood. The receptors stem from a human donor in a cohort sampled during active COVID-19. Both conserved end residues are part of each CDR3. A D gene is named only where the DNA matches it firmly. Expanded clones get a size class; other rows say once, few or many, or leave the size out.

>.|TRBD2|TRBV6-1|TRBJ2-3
TGTGCCAGCAGTGAGCGGGGGGGCCTGGATACGCAGTATTTT
CASSERGGLDTQYF
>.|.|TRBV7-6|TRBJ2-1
TGTGCCAGCAGCTTAGGGCCGATCCAGTACAATGAGCAGTTCTTC
CASSLGPIQYNEQFF
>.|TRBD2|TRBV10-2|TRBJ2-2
TGCGCCAGCTGGGCTAGCGGGGGAGCCGGGGAGCTGTTTTTT
CASWASGGAGELFF
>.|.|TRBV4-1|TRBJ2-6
TGCGCCAGCAGCCAAGCCCCGAGCCGCTCTGGGGCCAACGTCCTGACTTTC
CASSQAPSRSGANVLTF
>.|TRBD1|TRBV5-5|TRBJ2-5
TGTGCCAGCAGCGTGACCCCGGGACAGGAAGAGACCCAGTACTTC
CASSVTPGQEETQYF
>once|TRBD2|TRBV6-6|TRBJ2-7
TGTGCCAGCAGCTTAGCGGGAGGGCCCTTCTACGAGCAGTACTTC
CASSLAGGPFYEQYF
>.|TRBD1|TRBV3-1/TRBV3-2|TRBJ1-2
TGTGCCAGCAGTTCCGGGACAGGGGTAAGCTATGGCTACACCTTC
CASSSGTGVSYGYTF
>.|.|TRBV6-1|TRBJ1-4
TGTGCCAGCAGTGAAGGGGGGCTAGGCGAAAAACTGTTTTTT
CASSEGGLGEKLFF
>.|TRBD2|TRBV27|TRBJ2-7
TGTACATCCGGGACTAGTCCCTACGAGCAGTACTTC
CTSGTSPYEQYF
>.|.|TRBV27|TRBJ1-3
TGTGCCAGCAGCCCCCACTCTGGAAACACCATATATTTT
CASSPHSGNTIYF
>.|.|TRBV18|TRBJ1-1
TGTGCCAGCTCACCACACAGAGATGAAGCTTTCTTT
CASSPHRDEAFF
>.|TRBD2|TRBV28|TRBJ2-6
TGTGCCGTAGGCGGGGGGTCGGTTGGGGCCAACGTCCTGACTTTC
CAVGGGSVGANVLTF
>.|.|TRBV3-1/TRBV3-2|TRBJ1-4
TGTGCCAGCGCCACTATTGGGGGAGGTGAAAAACTGTTTTTT
CASATIGGGEKLFF
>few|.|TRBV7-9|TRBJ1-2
TGTGCCAGCAGCTTTGACAGCAACTATGGCTACACCTTC
CASSFDSNYGYTF
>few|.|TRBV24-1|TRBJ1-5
TGTGCCACCAGTGACAGAGGGGGTCATCAGCCCCAGCATTTT
CATSDRGGHQPQHF
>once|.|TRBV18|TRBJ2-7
TGTGCCAGCTCACCCGCCCTGTCTGGCCCCTACGAGCAGTACTTC
CASSPALSGPYEQYF
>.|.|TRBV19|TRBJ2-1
TGTGCCAGTAGTATAGGAGGGAGGACTAAGCGGGATGAGCAGTTCTTC
CASSIGGRTKRDEQFF
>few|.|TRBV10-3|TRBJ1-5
TGTGCCATCAGTGGGGGGGTCAATCAGCCCCAGCATTTT
CAISGGVNQPQHF
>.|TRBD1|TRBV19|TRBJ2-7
TGTGCCAGTAGTATGGAAGGACAGGGCCCCTACGAGCAGTACTTC
CASSMEGQGPYEQYF
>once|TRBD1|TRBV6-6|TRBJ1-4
TGTGCCAGCAGCGTCGGACAGGGGGCTTATGAAAAACTGTTTTTT
CASSVGQGAYEKLFF
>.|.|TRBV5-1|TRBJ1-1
TGCGCCAGCAGCTCGGACAGCCAGAGCACTGAAGCTTTCTTT
CASSSDSQSTEAFF
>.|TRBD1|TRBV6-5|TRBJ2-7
TGTGCCAGCAGTTCCCCCCGGGACAGGGGTTTCTACGAGCAGTACTTC
CASSSPRDRGFYEQYF
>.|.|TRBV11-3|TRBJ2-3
TGTGCCAGCAGCTTAGGGGGAGGCGGGGCAGATACGCAGTATTTT
CASSLGGGGADTQYF
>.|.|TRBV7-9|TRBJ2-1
TGTGCCAGCAGCTTAGGGTTCAGGGGCATCTACAATGAGCAGTTCTTC
CASSLGFRGIYNEQFF
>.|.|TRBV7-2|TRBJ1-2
TGTGCCAGCAGCTTAGCGCGGGGGGGAGACCTCTATGGCTACACCTTC
CASSLARGGDLYGYTF
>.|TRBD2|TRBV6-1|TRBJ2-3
TGTGCCAGCAGTGAACGGAGCGGGGGGGCGACAGATACGCAGTATTTT
CASSERSGGATDTQYF
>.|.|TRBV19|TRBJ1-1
TGTGCCAGTACCTTCCAACCCTGGGCGACTGAAGCTTTCTTT
CASTFQPWATEAFF
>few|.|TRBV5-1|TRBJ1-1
TGCGCCAGCAGCTTGGGAGCCGGAGCGAGTACTGAAGCTTTCTTT
CASSLGAGASTEAFF
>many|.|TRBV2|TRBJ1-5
TGTGCCAGCAGTCCGAATCAGGGTGAGAATCAGCCCCAGCATTTT
CASSPNQGENQPQHF
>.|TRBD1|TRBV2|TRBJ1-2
TGTGCCAGCAGTGAAGCGACCCAGGGGGCGCAGGGCTACACCTTC
CASSEATQGAQGYTF
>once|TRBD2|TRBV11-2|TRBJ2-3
TGTGCCAGCAGTTTTACTAGCGGGGGGTCAACAGATACGCAGTATTTT
CASSFTSGGSTDTQYF
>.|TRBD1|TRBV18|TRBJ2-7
TGTGCCAGCTCATCCTCGGGACAGTTGAGCTCCTACGAGCAGTACTTC
CASSSSGQLSSYEQYF
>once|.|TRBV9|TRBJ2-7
TGTGCCATCAGGCCCGGGTCCCACGAGCAGTACTTC
CAIRPGSHEQYF
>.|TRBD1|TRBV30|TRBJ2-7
TGTGCCTGGAGCCGGGACAGGGCCACCTACGAGCAGTACTTC
CAWSRDRATYEQYF
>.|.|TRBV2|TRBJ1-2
TGTGCCAGCAGTGAGTGGACAGTTGGTGGCTACACCTTC
CASSEWTVGGYTF
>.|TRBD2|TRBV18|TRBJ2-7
TGTGCCAGCTCACCCGGGTCGGCGGGAGGGCCGGGTGAGCAGTACTTC
CASSPGSAGGPGEQYF
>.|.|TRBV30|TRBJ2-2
TGTGCCTGGAGCGACACCCCGGGACACCGAACGAACACCGGGGAGCTGTTTTTT
CAWSDTPGHRTNTGELFF
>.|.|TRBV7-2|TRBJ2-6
TGTGCCAGCAGCTTTGTGGGGAGCCCGCGTCATTCTGGGGCCAACGTCCTGACTTTC
CASSFVGSPRHSGANVLTF
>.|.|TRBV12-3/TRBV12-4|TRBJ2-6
TGTGCCAGCAGTTCTTCCGGGGCCAACGTCCTGACTTTC
CASSSSGANVLTF
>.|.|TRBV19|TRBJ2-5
TGTGCCAGTAGTATACTAGCAGACCAAGAGACCCAGTACTTC
CASSILADQETQYF
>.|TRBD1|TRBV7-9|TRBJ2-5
TGTGCCAGCAGCCGTGCAAACATCCGGGACAGGGCTCAAGAGACCCAGTACTTC
CASSRANIRDRAQETQYF
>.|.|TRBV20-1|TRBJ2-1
TGCAGTGCTAGTTGGGGCGAGTCCTACAATGAGCAGTTCTTC
CSASWGESYNEQFF
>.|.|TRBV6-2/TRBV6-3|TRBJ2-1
TGTGCCAGCAGTGTGAACGGGTTTATTGGTGAGCAGTTCTTC
CASSVNGFIGEQFF
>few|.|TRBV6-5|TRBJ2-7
TGTGCCAGCAAGCGACAGGGGAGCGGGACCTACGAGCAGTACTTC
CASKRQGSGTYEQYF
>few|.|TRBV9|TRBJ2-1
TGTGCCAGCAGCAATTATTACAATGAGCAGTTCTTC
CASSNYYNEQFF
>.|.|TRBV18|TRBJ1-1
TGTGCCAGCTCGCCCCAAACAGGGATATCTGAAGCTTTCTTT
CASSPQTGISEAFF